This TCR beta chain was sequenced for a study of regulatory T cells in long-lasting Graves disease. Study in general: For under 3 months, newly diagnosed Graves' patients had been taking antithyroid drugs.

Note on this clonotype: Its target is unknown. A much larger clone lies a single base off, so this may be a read error.

Per germline, CDR1 KGHSH and CDR2 LQKENI. This CDR3 has 16 residues. Broader study findings: When disease was persistent, TRBV28, TRBJ1-2 and TRBJ2-5 were the favored segments. Persistent Graves' cases showed lower TCR diversity than newly diagnosed cases.

The time point here: newly diagnosed GD, antithyroid drugs for less than 3 months. From RNA extracted from PBMCs, the TCR library was made. An endocrinology department in Xi'an, China, recruited the patients. The TCR beta library used iRepertoire HTBI primers with Arm-PCR amplification of CDR3. TCRdb independently ran MiXCR on the multiplex PCR reads; one entry per CDR3 protein. The table shows 250,000 to 400,000 distinct CDR3 sequences, with over 15% occurring only once. This chain links TRBV18 with TRBJ2-7; 14 bases match TRBD2. This specimen consisted of peripheral blood mononuclear cells (PBMCs), obtained at new diagnosis, from a patient treated with antithyroid drugs. This TCR came from a female donor with Graves disease. Written as DNA, the CDR3 is TGTGCCAGCTCACGAGAGGGACTAGCGGGGGCCTACGAGCAGCACTTC. Amino acid sequence: CASSREGLAGAYEQHF.